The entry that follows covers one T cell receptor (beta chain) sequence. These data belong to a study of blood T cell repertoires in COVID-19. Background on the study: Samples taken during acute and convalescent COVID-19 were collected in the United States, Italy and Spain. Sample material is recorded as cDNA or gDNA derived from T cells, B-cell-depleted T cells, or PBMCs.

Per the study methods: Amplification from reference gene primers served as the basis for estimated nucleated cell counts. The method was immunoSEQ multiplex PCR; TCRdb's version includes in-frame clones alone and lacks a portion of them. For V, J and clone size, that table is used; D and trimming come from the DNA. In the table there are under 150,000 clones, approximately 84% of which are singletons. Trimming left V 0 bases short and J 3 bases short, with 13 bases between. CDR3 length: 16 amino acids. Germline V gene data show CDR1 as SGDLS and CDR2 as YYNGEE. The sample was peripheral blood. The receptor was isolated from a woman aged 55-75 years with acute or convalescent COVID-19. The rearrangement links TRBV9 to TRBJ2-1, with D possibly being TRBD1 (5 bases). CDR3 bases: TGTGCCAGCAGCGTAGAGGGGCAGGTACTCTACAATGAGCAGTTCTTC. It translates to CASSVEGQVLYNEQFF.